The following is a T cell receptor (beta chain) sequence with its context. Its antigen is unidentified. Germline V gene sequence: CDR1 SNHLY, CDR2 FYNNEI. V lost 6 bases to trimming and J lost 1 base, with 12 bases between them. The CDR3 totals 14 residues. The record originates from a study of OX40 agonist ivuxolimab in advanced cancers. About the research overall: Across the patients, intravenous ivuxolimab was delivered every 2 weeks at 0.01 to 10 mg/kg. Hepatocellular carcinoma, melanoma, renal cell or head and neck cancer was diagnosed in the dose-escalation patients. A male proportion of over 70% was recorded, with mean age about 62 years and range roughly 20 to 90.

The study, taken as a whole, reports: In a subset of nonresponders, normalized T-cell clonal expansion was also low.

Method: immunoSEQ multiplex PCR; TCRdb's copy keeps in-frame clones and lacks some. This repertoire shows tens of thousands of clones, approximately 89% found once; its top ten account for around 4.5%. This sequence was found in an adult with an advanced solid tumor such as melanoma, head and neck, liver or kidney cancer. This material consisted of CD4+ or CD8+ T cells sorted from blood, taken in a trial of the OX40 agonist ivuxolimab. V gene TRBV2 combines with J gene TRBJ1-1; perhaps TRBD1 as D (6 bases). The chain's CDR3 is CASRVWTENTEAFF. The DNA of the CDR3 is TGTGCCAGCAGGGTGTGGACAGAGAACACTGAAGCTTTCTTT.